This T cell receptor beta chain originates from a study of cytomegalovirus exposure and HLA in healthy donors. Study conclusions and caveats: Previous analysis showed most TCR beta V segments were productive about 87% or about 30% of the time.

In the case of this clone: Its antigen is not identified.

PCR was performed using 60 Vbeta and 13 Jbeta primers. Only in-frame clones appear in the TCRdb table, and some are missing; sequencing was by immunoSEQ multiplex PCR. Here the sample spans some 160,000 clones, approximately 71% being singletons. In germline, CDR1 is SGHVS, CDR2 FQNEAQ. V trimming: 5 bases; J trimming: 6 bases; junction bases outside the gene matches: 2. The CDR3 extends over 13 amino acids. The chain uses TRBV7-8 and TRBJ2-2, with 8 bases lining up with TRBD1. The sequenced material came from PBMCs. This clonotype was obtained from a woman between 18 and 29 years old in good health and CMV-seropositive. The CDR3 is CASSQQGAGELFF. CDR3 DNA sequence: TGTGCCAGCAGCCAACAGGGGGCCGGGGAGCTGTTTTTT.